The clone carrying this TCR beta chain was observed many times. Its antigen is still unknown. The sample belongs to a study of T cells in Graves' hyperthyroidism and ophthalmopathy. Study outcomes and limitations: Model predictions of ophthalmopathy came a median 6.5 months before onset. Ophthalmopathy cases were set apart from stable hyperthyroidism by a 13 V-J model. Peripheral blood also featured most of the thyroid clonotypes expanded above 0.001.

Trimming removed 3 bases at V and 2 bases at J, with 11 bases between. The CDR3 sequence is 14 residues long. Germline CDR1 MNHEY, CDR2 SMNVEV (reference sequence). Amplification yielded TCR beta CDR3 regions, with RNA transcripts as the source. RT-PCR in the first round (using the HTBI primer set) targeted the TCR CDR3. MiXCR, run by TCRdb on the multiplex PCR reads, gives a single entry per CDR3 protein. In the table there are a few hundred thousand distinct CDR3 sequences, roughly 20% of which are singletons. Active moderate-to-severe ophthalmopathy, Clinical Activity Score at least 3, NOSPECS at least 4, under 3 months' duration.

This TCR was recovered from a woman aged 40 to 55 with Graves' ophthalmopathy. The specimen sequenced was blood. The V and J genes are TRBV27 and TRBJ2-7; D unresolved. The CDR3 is CASSLYTGTYEQYF. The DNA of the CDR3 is TGTGCCAGCAGTTTGTACACTGGAACCTACGAGCAGTACTTC.